This entry lists 19 T cell receptor beta chains sequenced from one sample in a study of blood T cells in healthy people across ages. Next came a second PCR, run for roughly 6 to 11 cycles, which used a sample-barcoded 5' primer along with a J-beta primer mix. TCRdb re-analysed the 5' RACE reads in MiXCR, keeping a single row per CDR3 protein. The data show 1.4 million or so distinct CDR3 sequences, less than 45% seen once. The specimen sequenced was blood. All receptors come from a woman between 18 and 30 years old in good health.

This clonotype was counted only a few times. The chain carries TRBV6-5 and TRBJ2-1, with a weak D call TRBD2 (5 bases). Trimming cost V 2 bases and J 2 bases, with 10 bases left between them. Germline CDR1 reads MNHEY; CDR2 reads SVGAGI. This CDR3 comprises 15 residues. The chain's CDR3 is CASSYDRDPYNEQFF. The CDR3 DNA sequence: TGTGCCAGCAGTTACGACCGGGATCCCTACAATGAGCAGTTCTTC.

V and J are TRBV7-2 and TRBJ1-2; 7 nucleotides align to TRBD1. CDR1 is SGHTA, CDR2 FQGNSA, per germline. This CDR3 region has 14 residues. Trimming at V came to 0 bases and at J to 5 bases, leaving 3 bases not matched to a gene. In DNA form, the CDR3 reads TGTGCCAGCAGCTTAGCGGGACAGCTATATGGCTACACCTTC. This sequence encodes CASSLAGQLYGYTF. Full variable domain (remainder filled in from reference TRBV7-2 and TRBJ1-2): GAGVSQSPSNKVTEKGKDVELRCDPISGHTALYWYRQSLGQGLEFLIYFQGNSAPDKSGLPSDRFSAERTGGSVSTLTIQRTQQEDSAVYLCASSLAGQLYGYTFGSGTRLTVV.

The chain is built from TRBV3-1 and TRBJ1-2, with 8 bases aligning to TRBD1. Per germline, CDR1 LGHDT and CDR2 YNNKEL (reference sequence). The CDR3 extends over 14 amino acids. V lost 4 bases, J lost 3 bases, and 4 bases stayed unmatched. CDR3 nucleotide sequence: TGTGCCAGCAGCCGAACGGGACAGGACTATGGCTACACCTTC. As protein: CASSRTGQDYGYTF.

This chain connects TRBV30 to TRBJ2-3; no clear D gene. V lost 1 base and J lost 2, with 7 bases in between. This CDR3 spans 13 amino acids. Germline values: CDR1 GTSNPN, CDR2 SVGIG (reference sequence). For the CDR3, the DNA is TGTGCCTGGAGTGGGTCATACACAGATACGCAGTATTTT. Its translation is CAWSGSYTDTQYF.

V usage is TRBV29-1 and J usage is TRBJ2-4; D is ambiguous. The CDR3 spans 15 residues. Germline V CDR1 and CDR2: SQVTM, ANQGSEA. Between the trimmed V and J ends, which lost 5 bases and 1 base, there was a span of 15 bases. The CDR3 region has the DNA TGCAGCGTTTCCAGCGCCCAGCGTGCCAAAAACATTCAGTACTTC. Translation gives CSVSSAQRAKNIQYF.

Only a few counts were recorded for this clonotype. The chain joins TRBV20-1 to TRBJ2-7; 9 positions match TRBD2. Germline loops: CDR1 DFQATT, CDR2 SNEGSKA (reference sequence). CDR3 length: 14 residues. The V segment lost 2 bases and the J segment 3 bases; nucleotides outside the gene matches: 5. The CDR3 loop reads CSARLGGRDYEQYF. Here the CDR3 DNA reads TGCAGTGCTAGACTCGGCGGGAGGGACTACGAGCAGTACTTC.

CDR3 bases: TGTGCCAGCAGGGGGACAGGCTCGAACACTGAAGCTTTCTTT. The encoded protein is CASRGTGSNTEAFF. The chain uses TRBV6-1 and TRBJ1-1; TRBD1 matches at 8 bases. The CDR3 is 14 residues long. Losses at the gene ends were 6 bases for V and 1 base for J; bases not matched to a gene: 4. Per germline, CDR1 MNHNS and CDR2 SASEGT.

This clonotype has only a few counts. The chain is built from TRBV3-1 and TRBJ2-5; 7 bases agree with TRBD2. Germline assignment: CDR1 LGHDT and CDR2 YNNKEL (reference sequence). The CDR3 sequence is 16 residues long. The V gene end was trimmed by 1 base and the J gene end by 3 bases; junction bases not matched to a gene: 8. In DNA form, the CDR3 reads TGTGCCAGCAGCCAAGTTGCGGGCGGGAGCAAAGAGACCCAGTACTTC. Protein: CASSQVAGGSKETQYF.

This clonotype was recorded many times. The rearrangement joins TRBV25-1 to TRBJ2-7; D possibly corresponds to TRBD1 (6 bases). The germline V and J ends were trimmed by 5 bases and 5 bases, with 16 bases remaining between them. CDR3 length equals 14 residues. The V gene's germline CDR1 is MGHDK and CDR2 SYGVNS. The CDR3 bases are TGTGCCAGCAGTCCACAGGGATGGACGGACGAGCAGTACTTC. It encodes CASSPQGWTDEQYF.

The V gene is TRBV7-2, the J gene TRBJ2-3; 7 nucleotides align to TRBD2. Germline assignment: CDR1 SGHTA and CDR2 FQGNSA. The junction had 6 bases not matched to a gene; V was cut back by 4 bases and J by 2 bases. CDR3 size: 15 residues. CDR3 sequence: CASSSNGGTTDTQYF. The CDR3 DNA reads as TGTGCCAGCAGCTCGAACGGGGGGACCACAGATACGCAGTATTTT.

Only a few counts were recorded for this clonotype. V gene TRBV27 combines with J gene TRBJ2-7, with D uncertain. Germline V gene sequence: CDR1 MNHEY, CDR2 SMNVEV (reference sequence). Trimming removed 2 bases from V and 6 bases from J, with 8 bases in between. CDR3 length: 12 residues. The CDR3 reads CASSLIGREQYF. The CDR3, as DNA: TGTGCCAGCAGTTTAATTGGTCGCGAGCAGTACTTC.

This clonotype was recorded a few times. The J gene is TRBJ1-2, the V gene TRBV12-3 or TRBV12-4; D unclear. The CDR3 is 14 residues long. V was clipped by 3 bases and J by 5 bases, with 13 bases between them. The CDR3 here is CASSLDGLRYGYTF. The DNA of the CDR3 is TGTGCCAGCAGTTTGGATGGGCTTCGATATGGCTACACCTTC.

Comments on this clonotype: A read error may explain this, as a much larger clone is one base away. The chain combines TRBV12-3 or TRBV12-4 with TRBJ1-1; TRBD1 aligns across 7 bases. The CDR3 sequence is 13 residues long. CDR3 sequence reads: CDSSGQVNTEAFF. The CDR3 coding sequence is TGTGACAGCAGTGGACAGGTGAACACTGAAGCTTTCTTT.

This clonotype has just a few counts. The CDR3 loop reads CSVASRANYGYTF. The CDR3 DNA follows: TGCAGCGTTGCGAGCAGGGCTAACTATGGCTACACCTTC. This chain joins TRBV29-1 and TRBJ1-2; possible D gene TRBD1, 5 bases. Germline assignment: CDR1 SQVTM and CDR2 ANQGSEA. V was shortened by 4 bases and J by 0 bases, with 9 bases between the two germline ends. CDR3 length: 13 residues.

This clonotype showed up just a few times. The chain couples TRBV5-6 to TRBJ1-5; D uncertain. The CDR3 has 17 residues. The V and J ends lost 3 bases and 2 bases respectively, with 18 bases between them. Per germline, CDR1 SGHDT and CDR2 YYEEEE. This CDR3 reads CASSSRGDLLGNQPQHF. The DNA of the CDR3 is TGTGCCAGCAGCTCACGGGGAGACCTACTGGGCAATCAGCCCCAGCATTTT.

This clonotype has more than one count but fewer than ten. V is TRBV11-2 and J is TRBJ2-3, with 14 positions matching TRBD2. Per germline, CDR1 SGHAT and CDR2 FQNNGV. This CDR3 contains 17 residues. V shed 6 bases and J 0 bases; nucleotides not matched to a gene: 5. The CDR3 nucleotides are TGTGCCAGCAGAGGACTAGCGGGGGGCTCTAGCACAGATACGCAGTATTTT. It specifies CASRGLAGGSSTDTQYF.

This clonotype occurred once. The genes are TRBV18 and TRBJ1-1; D not resolved. Trimming cost V 0 bases and J 7 bases, with 9 bases left between them. The CDR3 is made up of 13 amino acids. The germline V gene encodes CDR1 KGHSH and CDR2 LQKENI. The CDR3 DNA reads as TGTGCCAGCTCACCACCGGCCGCGAATGAAGCTTTCTTT. Its translation is CASSPPAANEAFF.

This clonotype was seen more than once but under ten times. The chain has TRBV6-2 or TRBV6-3 and TRBJ2-5, with a weak D call TRBD2 (6 bases). CDR1 and CDR2 from the germline V gene are MNHEY and SVGEGT. The CDR3 length is 16 residues. Trimming stripped 0 bases from V and 0 bases from J, with 11 bases between. CDR3 DNA sequence: TGTGCCAGCAGTTACTCTTACCGGGACTACCAAGAGACCCAGTACTTC. This codes for CASSYSYRDYQETQYF.

The chain employs TRBV12-3 or TRBV12-4 and TRBJ2-6, with D unresolved. This CDR3 is built from 16 residues. With 5 bases removed from V and 4 bases from J, the gap between germline ends came to 15 bases. The CDR3 DNA reads TGTGCCAGCAGTATCGAATCCTGGGCCGGGGCCAACGTCCTGACTTTC. It yields the protein CASSIESWAGANVLTF.